The 29 T cell receptor beta chains below were found in one sample sequenced in a study of T cell repertoires in urothelial bladder cancer. Generated by immunoSEQ multiplex PCR, the TCRdb table keeps only in-frame clones and is missing some. The table has about 10,000 clones, approximately 59% seen once. Sequencing was performed on tumor-infiltrating cells from bladder cancer. The receptors shown here come from a human donor with urothelial carcinoma.

V is TRBV6-6 and J is TRBJ2-2; D is possibly TRBD1 (5 bases). Per the germline V gene, CDR1 is MNHNY and CDR2 is SVGAGI (reference sequence). The CDR3 totals 16 residues. V was cut by 5 bases and J by 6 bases, with 19 bases left in between. The CDR3 DNA is TGTGCCAGCAGTGGAAGCAGGGCGGTGAGAGCCGGGGAGCTGTTTTTT. Its protein product is CASSGSRAVRAGELFF.

This chain uses TRBV20-1 with TRBJ2-3, with D uncertain. This CDR3 comprises 11 residues. Germline V gene lookup returns CDR1 DFQATT and CDR2 SNEGSKA (reference sequence). With 4 bases removed from V and 4 bases from J, the gap between germline ends came to 6 bases. The CDR3 reads CSAIGPDTQYF. As DNA, the CDR3 is TGCAGTGCTATTGGGCCAGATACGCAGTATTTT.

This chain connects TRBV5-1 to TRBJ1-2; TRBD1 aligns across 8 bases. Germline V lookup: CDR1 SGHRS, CDR2 YFSETQ. CDR3 size: 14 residues. Unmatched junction bases numbered 7, after V lost 4 bases and J lost 5 bases. The CDR3 DNA is TGCGCCAGCAGCACGCAGACAGGGGAATATGGCTACACCTTC. The encoded protein is CASSTQTGEYGYTF.

V and J are TRBV2 and TRBJ2-5; maybe TRBD2 (5 bases). Germline V lookup: CDR1 SNHLY, CDR2 FYNNEI. The ends were cut back, 7 bases at V and 9 bases at J, with 15 bases in the middle. The CDR3 covers 12 residues. The DNA of the CDR3 is TGTGCCAGCACCGGAGGATCCCGAGCCCAGTACTTC. Translating gives CASTGGSRAQYF.

The chain joins TRBV2 to TRBJ2-3; tentatively, D is TRBD2 (5 bases). The germline V gene has CDR1 SNHLY and CDR2 FYNNEI. The CDR3 contains 14 residues. Trimming took off 6 bases at V and 2 bases at J, with 12 bases between the two ends. CDR3 sequence reads: CASRASTTTDTQYF. The CDR3 nucleotides read TGTGCCAGCAGAGCTAGCACCACCACAGATACGCAGTATTTT.

The chain links TRBV7-8 to TRBJ2-7; D not resolved. The germline V gene has CDR1 SGHVS and CDR2 FQNEAQ. The CDR3 runs to 14 residues. Trimming left V 1 base short and J 3 bases short, with 10 bases between. In nucleotides, the CDR3 is TGTGCCAGCAGCTTAGGGACGGTACGCTACGAGCAGTACTTC. As protein: CASSLGTVRYEQYF. Based on the CDR3 plus reference TRBV7-8 and TRBJ2-7, the full variable domain is GAGVSQSPRYKVAKRGQDVALRCDPISGHVSLFWYQQALGQGPEFLTYFQNEAQLDKSGLPSDRFFAERPEGSVSTLKIQRTQQEDSAVYLCASSLGTVRYEQYFGPGTRLTVT.

The chain is built from TRBV4-1 and TRBJ2-5; 7 positions agree with TRBD2. The DNA matches TRBJ2-7 better at its end, which makes the J call doubtful. CDR3 length equals 13 residues. The germline V gene encodes CDR1 MGHRA and CDR2 YSYEKL. For the CDR3, the DNA is TGCGCCAGCAGCCAGGCGGGGGTGTACGAGCAGTACTTC. Amino acid sequence: CASSQAGVYEQYF.

The J gene is TRBJ1-2, the V gene TRBV5-6; D possibly corresponds to TRBD1 (6 bases). The CDR3 is 14 amino acids. The germline V gene has CDR1 SGHDT and CDR2 YYEEEE. With 4 bases removed from V and 3 bases from J, the gap between germline ends came to 13 bases. In DNA, the CDR3 is TGTGCCAGCAGCCAACGGGCAGGGGACTATGGCTACACCTTC. Its protein is CASSQRAGDYGYTF.

The chain carries TRBV7-9 and TRBJ1-1; D call uncertain. Germline lookup yields CDR1 SEHNR and CDR2 FQNEAQ (reference sequence). The CDR3 is 15 amino acids. V was clipped by 5 bases and J by 0 bases, with 13 bases between them. The DNA for the CDR3 is TGTGCCAGCAGCCCTCCAGGCCGGATGAACACTGAAGCTTTCTTT. This translates into CASSPPGRMNTEAFF.

This clone was observed a handful of times. The V call is TRBV19, the J call TRBJ1-1; the match to TRBD1 covers 7 bases. This CDR3 has 13 residues. V was pared by 6 bases and J by 3 bases, with 4 bases of the junction left unmatched. Germline V lookup: CDR1 LNHDA, CDR2 SQIVND (reference sequence). CDR3 nucleotides: TGTGCCAGTAGCCTGGACAGGTACACTGAAGCTTTCTTT. This gives the protein CASSLDRYTEAFF.

The genes are TRBV5-1 and TRBJ2-3; weak D call: TRBD2 (6 bases). V lost 3 bases to trimming and J lost 4 bases, with 9 bases between them. The germline V gene encodes CDR1 SGHRS and CDR2 YFSETQ. This CDR3 is 13 amino acids long. CDR3: CASSWGVADTQYF. For the CDR3, the DNA is TGCGCCAGCAGCTGGGGGGTGGCAGATACGCAGTATTTT.

This clone was seen a few times. The V call is TRBV28, the J call TRBJ1-2, with D perhaps TRBD1 (5 bases). Germline CDR1 reads MDHEN; CDR2 reads SYDVKM. Trimming left V 4 bases short and J 7 bases short, with 10 bases between. The CDR3 loop spans 12 amino acids. DNA of the CDR3: TGTGCCAGCAGTTATATGGGGCTTGGCTACACCTTC. Translating it yields CASSYMGLGYTF.

This clone was picked up one time. The V call is TRBV7-8, the J call TRBJ2-2; D gene ambiguous. CDR1 is SGHVS, CDR2 FQNEAQ, per germline. CDR3 size: 14 residues. Trimming took off 0 bases at V and 1 base at J, with 3 bases between the two ends. CDR3 loop: CASSLAGNTGELFF. CDR3 nucleotide sequence: TGTGCCAGCAGCTTAGCAGGGAACACCGGGGAGCTGTTTTTT.

The chain combines TRBV29-1 with TRBJ1-3; D gene uncertain. Germline values: CDR1 SQVTM, CDR2 ANQGSEA. The CDR3 length is 15 residues. V lost 1 base, J lost 0 bases, and 10 bases lay in between. CDR3 in DNA: TGCAGCGTTGAAGCCTGGGGTGCCTCTGGAAACACCATATATTTT. The encoded protein is CSVEAWGASGNTIYF.

The chain couples TRBV6-1 to TRBJ2-3; 8 bases map to TRBD2. The CDR3 consists of 16 residues. Trimming removed 5 bases from V and 4 bases from J; junction bases left unmatched: 11. CDR1 MNHNS and CDR2 SASEGT come from the germline V gene. The CDR3 protein is CASSKERGLGADTQYF. CDR3 nucleotide sequence: TGTGCCAGCAGTAAAGAGCGGGGGCTAGGGGCAGATACGCAGTATTTT.

This clone has a handful of counts. This rearrangement joins TRBV7-9 to TRBJ2-5; D not certain. V dropped 6 bases and J dropped 5 bases, with 7 bases sitting between them. In germline, CDR1 is SEHNR, CDR2 FQNEAQ (reference sequence). The CDR3 consists of 11 residues. The CDR3 sequence: CASSIRETQYF. CDR3 coding DNA: TGTGCCAGCAGTATTAGGGAGACCCAGTACTTC.

This clone showed up just a few times. The chain recombines TRBV29-1 with TRBJ2-3; D uncertain. The CDR3 consists of 12 residues. V was clipped by 7 bases and J by 5 bases, with 13 bases between them. Germline V gives CDR1 SQVTM, CDR2 ANQGSEA. Written as DNA, the CDR3 is TGCAGCGCCGACCTCGCCGGAGATACGCAGTATTTT. Protein sequence: CSADLAGDTQYF.

The chain employs TRBV18 and TRBJ1-1; TRBD1 agrees at 9 bases. CDR3 length equals 15 residues. Trimming took 6 bases from V and 5 from J; bases not matched to a gene: 10. CDR1 is KGHSH, CDR2 LQKENI, per germline. CDR3: CASSGTGGGWTEAFF. Written as DNA, the CDR3 is TGTGCCAGCTCGGGTACAGGGGGCGGGTGGACTGAAGCTTTCTTT.

The chain employs TRBV5-6 and TRBJ2-1, with D perhaps matching TRBD2 (6 bases). V was trimmed by 2 bases and J by 11 bases, leaving 11 bases between them. The germline V gene encodes CDR1 SGHDT and CDR2 YYEEEE. The CDR3 is made up of 12 amino acids. CDR3 residues: CASSFVREQQFF. The CDR3 bases are TGTGCCAGCAGCTTCGTTCGGGAGCAGCAGTTCTTC.

By proportion, this clone is medium-sized. CDR3 loop: CASSFQGALGYTF. The CDR3 DNA is TGTGCCAGCAGCTTCCAGGGGGCGCTTGGCTACACCTTC. V usage is TRBV5-6 and J usage is TRBJ1-2; TRBD1 agrees at 8 bases. In germline, CDR1 is SGHDT, CDR2 YYEEEE. The CDR3 runs to 13 residues. V dropped 2 bases and J dropped 7; count of bases not matched to a gene: 4. The full variable domain, with the rest looked up from reference TRBV5-6 and TRBJ1-2, is DAGVTQSPTHLIKTRGQQVTLRCSPKSGHDTVSWYQQALGQGPQFIFQYYEEEERQRGNFPDRFSGHQFPNYSSELNVNALLLGDSALYLCASSFQGALGYTFGSGTRLTVV.

This chain joins TRBV4-2 and TRBJ2-3; 8 positions match TRBD2. CDR1 is LGHNA, CDR2 YNFKEQ, per germline. CDR3 length: 15 amino acids. Trimming removed 1 base from V and 0 bases from J; junction bases left unmatched: 0. This CDR3 is CASSQGGGSTDTQYF. The CDR3 DNA reads TGTGCCAGCAGCCAAGGCGGGGGGAGCACAGATACGCAGTATTTT.

This sequence joins TRBV12-5 and TRBJ2-2; D is uncertain. The germline V and J ends were trimmed by 1 base and 5 bases, with 2 bases remaining between them. CDR3 length: 12 amino acids. Germline CDR1 reads LGHNT; CDR2 reads FRNRAP. The CDR3 region is CASGLGTGELFF. CDR3 sequence (DNA): TGTGCTAGTGGTTTGGGAACCGGGGAGCTGTTTTTT.

The chain is built from TRBV30 and TRBJ1-5; no reliable D call. The V end was cut by 5 bases, the J end by 5 bases, with 13 bases between. This CDR3 contains 13 residues. Per germline, CDR1 GTSNPN and CDR2 SVGIG (reference sequence). The CDR3 DNA is TGTGCCTGGGCGGCGGGGTTGGATCAGCCCCAGCATTTT. Translation: CAWAAGLDQPQHF.

V and J are TRBV19 and TRBJ1-1, with D tentatively TRBD1 (5 bases). The germline V and J ends were trimmed by 5 bases and 3 bases, with 19 bases remaining between them. The germline V gene encodes CDR1 LNHDA and CDR2 SQIVND (reference sequence). This CDR3 is built from 16 residues. CDR3 DNA: TGTGCCAGTAGTCCGACGATGGCAGGGAAAGACACTGAAGCTTTCTTT. The encoded protein is CASSPTMAGKDTEAFF.

This clone was counted only a few times. This chain uses TRBV28 with TRBJ1-5, with no clear D. The CDR3 has 12 amino acids. V was trimmed by 2 bases and J by 9 bases, leaving 8 bases between them. Germline CDR1 is MDHEN and CDR2 is SYDVKM. The CDR3 DNA reads as TGTGCCAGCAGTTTAGTCCCATGGCCCCAGCATTTT. As protein: CASSLVPWPQHF.

This clone was recorded only once. This rearrangement joins TRBV4-2 to TRBJ2-1; the match to TRBD1 covers 9 bases. Trimming at V came to 0 bases and at J to 3 bases, leaving 9 bases not matched to a gene. Germline V gene data show CDR1 as LGHNA and CDR2 as YNFKEQ. The CDR3 is made up of 18 amino acids. DNA for the CDR3: TGTGCCAGCAGCCAAGAATCGTCTAGGGACAGGGTCTACAATGAGCAGTTCTTC. Protein product: CASSQESSRDRVYNEQFF.

This rearrangement joins TRBV25-1 to TRBJ1-1, with 9 bases lining up with TRBD1. The junction had 3 bases not matched to a gene; V was cut back by 6 bases and J by 7 bases. The CDR3 spans 12 residues. Germline V gene lookup returns CDR1 MGHDK and CDR2 SYGVNS. For the CDR3, the DNA is TGTGCCAGCAGCGACAGGGGGAATGAAGCTTTCTTT. It is translated as CASSDRGNEAFF.

The rearrangement uses TRBV5-4 and TRBJ2-1; 11 bases align to TRBD2. The germline V gene has CDR1 SGHNT and CDR2 YYREEE (reference sequence). CDR3 length equals 16 residues. V lost 4 bases and J lost 10; bases outside the gene matches: 13. The DNA for the CDR3 is TGTGCCAGCAGCCCCAGAGTAGCGGGGGGGCAAAGGGAGCAGTTCTTC. Amino acid sequence: CASSPRVAGGQREQFF.

Only one count was recorded for this clone. The chain has TRBV6-1 and TRBJ2-3; D not certain. Germline assignment: CDR1 MNHNS and CDR2 SASEGT. V was trimmed by 7 bases and J by 4 bases, leaving 12 bases between them. The CDR3 has 13 residues. CDR3 in amino acids: CASKSRLPDTQYF. Written as DNA, the CDR3 is TGTGCCAGCAAAAGCAGGTTACCAGATACGCAGTATTTT.